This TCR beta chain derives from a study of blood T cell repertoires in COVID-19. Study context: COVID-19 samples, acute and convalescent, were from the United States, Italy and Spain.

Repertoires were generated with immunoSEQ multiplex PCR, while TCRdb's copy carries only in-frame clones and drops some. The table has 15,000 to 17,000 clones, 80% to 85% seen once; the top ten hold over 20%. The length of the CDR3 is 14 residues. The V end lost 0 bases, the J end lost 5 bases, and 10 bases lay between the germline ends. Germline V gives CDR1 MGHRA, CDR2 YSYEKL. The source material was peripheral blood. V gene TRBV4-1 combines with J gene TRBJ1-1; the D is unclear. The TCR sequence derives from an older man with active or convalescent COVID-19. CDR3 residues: CASSQDFGGTEAFF. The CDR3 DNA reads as TGCGCCAGCAGCCAAGATTTCGGAGGGACTGAAGCTTTCTTT.